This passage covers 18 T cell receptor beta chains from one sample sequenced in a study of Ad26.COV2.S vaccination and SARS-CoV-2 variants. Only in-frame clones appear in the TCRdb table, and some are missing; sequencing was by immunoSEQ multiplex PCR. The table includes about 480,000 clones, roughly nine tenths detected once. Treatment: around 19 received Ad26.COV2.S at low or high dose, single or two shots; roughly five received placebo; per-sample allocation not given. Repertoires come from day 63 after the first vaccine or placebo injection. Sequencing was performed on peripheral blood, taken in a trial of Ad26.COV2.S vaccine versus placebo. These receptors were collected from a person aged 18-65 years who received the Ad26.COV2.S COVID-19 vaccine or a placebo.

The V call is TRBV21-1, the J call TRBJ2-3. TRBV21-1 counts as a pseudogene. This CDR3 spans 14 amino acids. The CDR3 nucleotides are TGTGCCAGCAGCCCCAGCCGAAGGGCAGATACGCAGTATTTT. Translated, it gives CASSPSRRADTQYF.

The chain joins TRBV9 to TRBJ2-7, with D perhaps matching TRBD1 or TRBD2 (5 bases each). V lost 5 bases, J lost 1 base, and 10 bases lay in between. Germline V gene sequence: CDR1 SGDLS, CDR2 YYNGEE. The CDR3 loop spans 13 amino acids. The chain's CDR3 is CASRRDGSYEQYF. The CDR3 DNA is TGTGCCAGCAGACGGGACGGATCCTACGAGCAGTACTTC.

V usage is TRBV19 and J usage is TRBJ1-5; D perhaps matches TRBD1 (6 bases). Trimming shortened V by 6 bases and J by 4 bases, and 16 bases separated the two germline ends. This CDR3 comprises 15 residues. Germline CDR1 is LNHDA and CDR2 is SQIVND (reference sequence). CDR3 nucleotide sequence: TGTGCCAGTAGCCTCACGACAGGAACTAATCAGCCCCAGCATTTT. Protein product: CASSLTTGTNQPQHF. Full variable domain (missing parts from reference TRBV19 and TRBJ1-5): DGGITQSPKYLFRKEGQNVTLSCEQNLNHDAMYWYRQDPGQGLRLIYYSQIVNDFQKGDIAEGYSVSREKKESFPLTVTSAQKNPTAFYLCASSLTTGTNQPQHFGDGTRLSIL.

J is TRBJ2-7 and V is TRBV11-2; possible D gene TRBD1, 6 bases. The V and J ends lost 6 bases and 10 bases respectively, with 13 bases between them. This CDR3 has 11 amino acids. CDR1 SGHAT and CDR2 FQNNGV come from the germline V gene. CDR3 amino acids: CASSQTGRQYF. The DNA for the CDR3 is TGTGCCAGCAGTCAAACAGGGCGACAGTACTTC. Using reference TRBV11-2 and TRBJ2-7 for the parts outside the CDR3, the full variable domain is EAGVAQSPRYKIIEKRQSVAFWCNPISGHATLYWYQQILGQGPKLLIQFQNNGVVDDSQLPKDRFSAERLKGVDSTLKIQPAKLEDSAVYLCASSQTGRQYFGPGTRLTVT.

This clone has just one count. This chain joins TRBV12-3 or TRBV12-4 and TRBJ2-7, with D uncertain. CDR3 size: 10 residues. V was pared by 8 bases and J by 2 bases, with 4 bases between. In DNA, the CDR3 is TGTGCCAGCGGGACCTACGAGCAGTACTTC. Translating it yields CASGTYEQYF.

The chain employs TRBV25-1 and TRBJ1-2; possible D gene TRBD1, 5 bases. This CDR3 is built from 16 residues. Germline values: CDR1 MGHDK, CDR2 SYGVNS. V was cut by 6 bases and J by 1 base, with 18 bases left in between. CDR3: CASRGNPTALNYGYTF. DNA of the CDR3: TGTGCCAGCAGAGGGAACCCGACAGCTCTTAACTATGGCTACACCTTC.

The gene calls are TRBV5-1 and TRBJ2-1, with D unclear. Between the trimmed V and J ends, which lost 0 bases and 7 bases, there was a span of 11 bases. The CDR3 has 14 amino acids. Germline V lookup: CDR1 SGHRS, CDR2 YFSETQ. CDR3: CASSLEQPRNEQFF. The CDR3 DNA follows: TGCGCCAGCAGCTTGGAACAGCCAAGGAATGAGCAGTTCTTC.

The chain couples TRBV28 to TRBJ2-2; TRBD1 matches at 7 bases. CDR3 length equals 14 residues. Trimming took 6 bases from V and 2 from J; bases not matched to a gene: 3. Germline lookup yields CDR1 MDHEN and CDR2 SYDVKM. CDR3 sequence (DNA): TGTGCCAGCAGGACAGGGCCTAACACCGGGGAGCTGTTTTTT. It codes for CASRTGPNTGELFF.

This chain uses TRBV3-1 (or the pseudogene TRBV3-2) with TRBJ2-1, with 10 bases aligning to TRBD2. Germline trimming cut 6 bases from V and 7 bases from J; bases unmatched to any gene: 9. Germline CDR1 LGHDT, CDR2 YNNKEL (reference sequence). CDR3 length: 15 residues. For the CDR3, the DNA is TGTGCCAGCAGTCCTCTAGCGGGAGCTGGGAATGAGCAGTTCTTC. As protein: CASSPLAGAGNEQFF.

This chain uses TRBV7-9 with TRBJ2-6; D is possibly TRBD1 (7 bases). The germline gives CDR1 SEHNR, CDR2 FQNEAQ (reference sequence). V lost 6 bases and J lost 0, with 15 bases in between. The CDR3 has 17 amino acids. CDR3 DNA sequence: TGTGCCAGCAGTCCGCGGGGACAGCTCTCTGGGGCCAACGTCCTGACTTTC. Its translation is CASSPRGQLSGANVLTF.

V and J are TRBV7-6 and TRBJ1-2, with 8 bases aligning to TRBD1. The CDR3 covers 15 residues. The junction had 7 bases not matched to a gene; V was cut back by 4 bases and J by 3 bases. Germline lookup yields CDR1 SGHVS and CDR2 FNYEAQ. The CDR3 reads CASSYAGQGDYGYTF. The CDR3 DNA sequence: TGTGCCAGCAGCTACGCCGGACAGGGAGACTATGGCTACACCTTC.

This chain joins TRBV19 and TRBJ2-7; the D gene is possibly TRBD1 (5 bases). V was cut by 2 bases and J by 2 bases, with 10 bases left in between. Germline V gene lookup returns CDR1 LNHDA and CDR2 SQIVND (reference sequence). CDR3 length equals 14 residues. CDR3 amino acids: CASSITQGPYEQYF. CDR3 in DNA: TGTGCCAGTAGTATAACCCAGGGTCCCTACGAGCAGTACTTC.

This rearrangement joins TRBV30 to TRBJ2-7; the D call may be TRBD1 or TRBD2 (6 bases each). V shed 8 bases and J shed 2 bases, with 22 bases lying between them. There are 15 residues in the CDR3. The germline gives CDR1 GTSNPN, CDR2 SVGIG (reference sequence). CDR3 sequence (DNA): TGTGCCACCCCGGCACTCGGGGGCTCGACCTACGAGCAGTACTTC. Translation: CATPALGGSTYEQYF.

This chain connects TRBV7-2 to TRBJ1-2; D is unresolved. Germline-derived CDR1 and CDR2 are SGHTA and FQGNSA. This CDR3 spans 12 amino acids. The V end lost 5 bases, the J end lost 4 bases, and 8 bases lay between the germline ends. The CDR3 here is CASSPPIYGYTF. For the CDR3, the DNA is TGTGCCAGCAGCCCACCGATCTATGGCTACACCTTC. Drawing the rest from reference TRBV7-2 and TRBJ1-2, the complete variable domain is GAGVSQSPSNKVTEKGKDVELRCDPISGHTALYWYRQSLGQGLEFLIYFQGNSAPDKSGLPSDRFSAERTGGSVSTLTIQRTQQEDSAVYLCASSPPIYGYTFGSGTRLTVV.

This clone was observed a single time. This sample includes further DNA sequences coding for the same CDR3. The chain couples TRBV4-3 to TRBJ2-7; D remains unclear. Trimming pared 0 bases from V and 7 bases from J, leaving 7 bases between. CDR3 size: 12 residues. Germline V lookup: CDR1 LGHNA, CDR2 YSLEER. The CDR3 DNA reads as TGCGCCAGCAGCCAAGATCGACGGGAGCAGTACTTC. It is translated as CASSQDRREQYF.

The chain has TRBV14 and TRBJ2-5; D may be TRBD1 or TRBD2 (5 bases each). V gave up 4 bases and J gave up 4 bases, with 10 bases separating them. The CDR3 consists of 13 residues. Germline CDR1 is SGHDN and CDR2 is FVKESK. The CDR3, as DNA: TGTGCCAGCAGCCCACGGGGCCGAGAGACCCAGTACTTC. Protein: CASSPRGRETQYF.

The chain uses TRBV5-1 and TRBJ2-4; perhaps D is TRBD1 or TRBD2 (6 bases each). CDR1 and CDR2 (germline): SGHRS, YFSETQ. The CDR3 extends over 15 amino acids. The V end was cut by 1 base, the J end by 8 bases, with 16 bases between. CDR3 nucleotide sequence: TGCGCCAGCAGCTTGACGGGGGCCAAGTCGGACATTCAGTACTTC. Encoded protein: CASSLTGAKSDIQYF.

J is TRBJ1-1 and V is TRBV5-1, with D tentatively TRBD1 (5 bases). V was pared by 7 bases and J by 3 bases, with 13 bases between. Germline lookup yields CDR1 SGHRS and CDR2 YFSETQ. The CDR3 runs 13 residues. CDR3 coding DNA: TGCGCCAGCGGGGCGGGAATGGACACTGAAGCTTTCTTT. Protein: CASGAGMDTEAFF.